This T cell receptor beta chain was identified during a study of Graves' ophthalmopathy and Graves' hyperthyroidism. In the study overall: Ahead of any treatment, peripheral blood was obtained at the initial diagnosis.

Study-level results: Most thyroid-expanded clonotypes exceeding 0.001 frequency were also found in blood. For separating ophthalmopathy from stable hyperthyroidism, a 13-signature model gave approximately 90% sensitivity and around 76% specificity.

Patients were left out if they had other autoimmune diseases, uncontrolled infections, pregnancy or lactation. A remark on this clonotype: Its matching antigen is unknown. At one end the junction does not follow the germline gene, possibly because of a read error.

RNA transcripts were the template, and TCR beta CDR3 regions were amplified from them. The workflow started with a first-round RT-PCR run with HTBI primers and then moved on to a second-round multiplex PCR. TCRdb processed the multiplex PCR reads anew with MiXCR; each CDR3 protein has one entry. The data show hundreds of thousands of distinct CDR3 sequences, 40% seen once. The length of the CDR3 is 14 residues. The germline V gene has CDR1 ENHRY and CDR2 SYGVKD. The rearrangement joins TRBV10-3 to TRBJ1-4, with 9 bases identical to TRBD1. Sequenced sample: peripheral blood. This TCR came from an adult man with Graves' ophthalmopathy. The CDR3 sequence is CASSFSGTGRRLFF. CDR3 bases: TGTGCCAGCAGTTTTTCCGGGACAGGGCGAAGACTGTTTTTT.